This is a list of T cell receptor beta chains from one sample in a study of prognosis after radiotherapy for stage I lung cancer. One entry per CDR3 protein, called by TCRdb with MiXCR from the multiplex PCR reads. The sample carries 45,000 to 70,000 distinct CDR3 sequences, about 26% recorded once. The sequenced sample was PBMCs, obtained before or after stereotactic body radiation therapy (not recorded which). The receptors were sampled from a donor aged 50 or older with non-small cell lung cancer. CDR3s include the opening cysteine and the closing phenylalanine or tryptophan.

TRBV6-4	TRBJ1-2	CASSDSDRGLYGYTF
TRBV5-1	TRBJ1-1	CASSSGTRRALEAFF
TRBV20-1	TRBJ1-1	CSARLAAASEAFF
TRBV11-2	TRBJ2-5	CASSPPLAGGEETQYF
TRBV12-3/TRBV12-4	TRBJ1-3	CASSLAQGAGGNTIYF
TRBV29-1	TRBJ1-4	CSVEEGVGLFF
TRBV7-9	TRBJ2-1	CATAGGQYNEQFF
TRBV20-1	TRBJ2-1	CSAATRGFGEQFF
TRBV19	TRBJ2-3	CASSSGGARRTDTQYF
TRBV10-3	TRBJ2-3	CAISESAGEIVDTQYF
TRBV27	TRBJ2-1	CASRWTGDNEQFF
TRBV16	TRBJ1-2	CASSQGKGNYGYTF
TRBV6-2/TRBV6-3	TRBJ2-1	CESREGVAGEQFF
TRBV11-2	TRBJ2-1	CASSLGEYELFF
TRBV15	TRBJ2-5	CSTSRYSTGQETQYF
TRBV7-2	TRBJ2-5	CASSLAGGPETQYF
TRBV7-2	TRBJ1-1	CASSNTGQGNTEAFF
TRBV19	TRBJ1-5	CASSIGPYSNQPQHF
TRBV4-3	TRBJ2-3	CASSPRTRGDGGTDTQYF
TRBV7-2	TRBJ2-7	CASSSGSSSYEQYF
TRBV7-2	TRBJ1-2	CASSLVDSKQYGYTF
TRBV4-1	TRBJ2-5	CASSQERAGETQYF
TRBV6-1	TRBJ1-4	CASSRKTAGTGFEKLFF
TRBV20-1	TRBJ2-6	CSAPSGRSGANVLTF
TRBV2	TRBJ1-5	CASSLYGSNQPQHF
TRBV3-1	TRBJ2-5	CASSQDWLAGRETQYF